The 32 T cell receptor beta chains presented below share a single source sample, sequenced in a study of T cells in tumors after PD-1 blockade. Sequenced by immunoSEQ multiplex PCR; TCRdb stores in-frame clones only, minus some. The sample has about 10,000 clones; 67% are singletons. Here the sequenced sample was tumor tissue, taken after anti-PD-1 treatment. The receptors shown here come from a human donor with basal cell carcinoma.

This chain links TRBV27 with TRBJ1-3; D possibly corresponds to TRBD1 (5 bases). The germline V gene encodes CDR1 MNHEY and CDR2 SMNVEV (reference sequence). The CDR3 totals 15 residues. Trimming removed 2 bases from V and 1 base from J, with 9 bases in between. The CDR3 is CASSLAGRSGNTIYF. The CDR3 DNA follows: TGTGCCAGCAGTTTAGCAGGGAGGTCTGGAAACACCATATATTTT.

V and J are TRBV19 and TRBJ2-7; 7 bases match TRBD2. Germline lookup yields CDR1 LNHDA and CDR2 SQIVND (reference sequence). J was trimmed by 5 bases and V by 8 bases; bases with no gene match: 12. This CDR3 spans 14 amino acids. DNA of the CDR3: TGTGCCAGTGATCCGGGCGGGAGTCTGGACGAGCAGTACTTC. Its protein is CASDPGGSLDEQYF.

V and J are TRBV9 and TRBJ2-1, with D perhaps TRBD2 (6 bases). Germline V gives CDR1 SGDLS, CDR2 YYNGEE. The CDR3 length is 15 residues. Trimming cost V 4 bases and J 5 bases, with 16 bases left between them. CDR3 coding DNA: TGTGCCAGCAGCCCCTTGGCGGGGACCAACAATGAGCAGTTCTTC. This sequence encodes CASSPLAGTNNEQFF. Supplemented by reference TRBV9 and TRBJ2-1, the full variable domain reads DSGVTQTPKHLITATGQRVTLRCSPRSGDLSVYWYQQSLDQGLQFLIQYYNGEERAKGNILERFSAQQFPDLHSELNLSSLELGDSALYFCASSPLAGTNNEQFFGPGTRLTVL.

By sample share, this clone is large. The V call is TRBV7-2, the J call TRBJ1-1; no clear D gene. Germline values: CDR1 SGHTA, CDR2 FQGNSA. The CDR3 runs 13 residues. Trimming took off 1 base at V and 4 bases at J, with 7 bases between the two ends. The CDR3: CASSLEGFTEAFF. CDR3 bases: TGTGCCAGCAGCTTAGAAGGGTTCACTGAAGCTTTCTTT.

This clone was found a few times. The V and J genes are TRBV27 and TRBJ1-2; D is perhaps TRBD1 (5 bases). The V end lost 7 bases, the J end lost 8 bases, and 20 bases lay between the germline ends. Germline assignment: CDR1 MNHEY and CDR2 SMNVEV (reference sequence). The CDR3 totals 14 residues. The CDR3 DNA sequence: TGTGCCAGCAAAAGTTGGACATCGGAGGAGGGCTACACCTTC. Protein product: CASKSWTSEEGYTF.

There are a few counts of this clone. In nucleotides, the CDR3 is TGTGCCACCAGTACTACGGGGGCCAGGTACAATGAGCAGTTCTTC. Amino acid sequence: CATSTTGARYNEQFF. J is TRBJ2-1 and V is TRBV24-1, with D perhaps being TRBD1 or TRBD2 (6 bases each). This CDR3 contains 15 residues. Germline V CDR1 and CDR2: KGHDR, SFDVKD. Between the trimmed V and J ends, which lost 6 bases and 4 bases, there was a span of 15 bases.

The rearrangement joins TRBV4-3 to TRBJ1-2, with 7 bases matching TRBD1. The CDR3 sequence is 14 residues long. Germline CDR1 is LGHNA and CDR2 is YSLEER. With 4 bases clipped from V and 2 bases from J, the junction kept 4 bases outside the gene matches. CDR3 coding DNA: TGCGCCAGCAGCCTCTACAGGGGAAACTATGGCTACACCTTC. Translation: CASSLYRGNYGYTF.

The V gene is TRBV25-1, the J gene TRBJ2-7, with 8 bases identical to TRBD1. V shed 3 bases and J 5 bases; nucleotides not matched to a gene: 9. The V gene's germline CDR1 is MGHDK and CDR2 SYGVNS. This CDR3 is 15 amino acids long. CDR3 region: CASSDGSGGKNEQYF. The CDR3 region has the DNA TGTGCCAGCAGTGATGGGTCAGGGGGCAAGAACGAGCAGTACTTC.

The chain recombines TRBV5-4 with TRBJ1-2; 8 nucleotides align to TRBD1. The CDR3 is 15 amino acids. CDR1 and CDR2 (germline): SGHNT, YYREEE (reference sequence). The J segment lost 7 bases and the V segment lost 0 bases, leaving 8 bases of the junction unmatched. The CDR3 spells CASSLVGQGFGGYTF. The CDR3 region has the DNA TGTGCCAGCAGCTTGGTAGGACAGGGTTTTGGTGGCTACACCTTC.

This chain connects TRBV7-9 to TRBJ1-2; 7 bases are a match to TRBD1. The V and J ends lost 5 bases and 4 bases, in that order; junction bases with no gene match: 10. The CDR3 sequence is 15 residues long. Germline V gene sequence: CDR1 SEHNR, CDR2 FQNEAQ (reference sequence). CDR3 sequence: CASSLRQGTGYGYTF. The CDR3 DNA reads TGTGCCAGCAGCCTAAGACAGGGTACGGGCTATGGCTACACCTTC. Full variable domain (remainder filled in from reference TRBV7-9 and TRBJ1-2): DTGVSQNPRHKITKRGQNVTFRCDPISEHNRLYWYRQTLGQGPEFLTYFQNEAQLEKSRLLSDRFSAERPKGSFSTLEIQRTEQGDSAMYLCASSLRQGTGYGYTFGSGTRLTVV.

The chain joins TRBV9 to TRBJ2-3; TRBD2 aligns across 10 bases. Trimming removed 4 bases from V and 5 bases from J; junction bases left unmatched: 7. In germline, CDR1 is SGDLS, CDR2 YYNGEE. The CDR3 length is 15 residues. The DNA for the CDR3 is TGTGCCAGCAGCCGCCTCAGCGGGAGGGGAGATACGCAGTATTTT. Translation gives CASSRLSGRGDTQYF.

This clone has more than one count but fewer than ten. The chain employs TRBV3-1 (or the pseudogene TRBV3-2) and TRBJ2-3; maybe TRBD2 (6 bases). CDR3 length equals 17 residues. Germline V CDR1 and CDR2: LGHDT, YNNKEL (reference sequence). V lost 3 bases, J lost 4 bases, and 20 bases lay in between. CDR3 bases: TGTGCCAGCAGCCACCCCATAACAGGAGGGGACCCAGATACGCAGTATTTT. This gives the protein CASSHPITGGDPDTQYF.

This clone was observed a few times. The chain employs TRBV18 and TRBJ1-4, with D possibly TRBD1 on 6 matching bases. The CDR3 runs to 18 residues. Germline CDR1 reads KGHSH; CDR2 reads LQKENI. V was trimmed by 4 bases and J by 6 bases, leaving 24 bases between them. Written as DNA, the CDR3 is TGTGCCAGCTCACTGACAGGCGGGGTAGTGGAAGAATATGAAAAACTGTTTTTT. Protein sequence: CASSLTGGVVEEYEKLFF.

By share, this clone ranks as medium-sized. CDR3 sequence: CASRDLTADTQYF. CDR3 sequence (DNA): TGTGCCAGTAGGGACCTCACCGCTGATACGCAGTATTTT. The V and J genes are TRBV12-3 or TRBV12-4 and TRBJ2-3, with D perhaps assigned TRBD1 or TRBD2 (5 bases each). The CDR3 consists of 13 residues. The ends were cut back, 9 bases at V and 6 bases at J, with 16 bases in the middle.

The genes are TRBV9 and TRBJ2-5; a possible D gene is TRBD1 (6 bases). This CDR3 comprises 14 residues. Germline CDR1 is SGDLS and CDR2 is YYNGEE. Deletions cut 0 bases from V and 5 bases from J, with 11 bases between. CDR3 DNA sequence: TGTGCCAGCAGCGTAGCAGGGGCCGGCGAGACCCAGTACTTC. Its protein product is CASSVAGAGETQYF.

The chain links TRBV28 to TRBJ2-1, with no clear D. This CDR3 has 13 residues. V lost 1 base and J 3 bases, leaving 4 bases between the germline ends. Germline V CDR1 and CDR2: MDHEN, SYDVKM. CDR3 loop: CASSLYSYNEQFF. The CDR3 DNA follows: TGTGCCAGCAGTTTATATAGCTACAATGAGCAGTTCTTC.

The chain employs TRBV9 and TRBJ2-1, with D perhaps assigned TRBD1 or TRBD2 (5 bases each). The V end lost 0 bases, the J end lost 6 bases, and 10 bases lay between the germline ends. CDR3 length equals 14 residues. CDR1 SGDLS and CDR2 YYNGEE come from the germline V gene. This CDR3 is CASSVEGTFNEQFF. The CDR3 DNA is TGTGCCAGCAGCGTAGAGGGGACGTTCAATGAGCAGTTCTTC.

V usage is TRBV7-9 and J usage is TRBJ2-1, with D possibly being TRBD1 (5 bases). V was trimmed by 2 bases and J by 3 bases, leaving 17 bases between them. CDR3 length: 17 amino acids. Germline loops: CDR1 SEHNR, CDR2 FQNEAQ (reference sequence). The CDR3 DNA sequence: TGTGCCAGCAGCTTAAAGTTCAGCCAGGGCCTCTACAATGAGCAGTTCTTC. Its translation: CASSLKFSQGLYNEQFF.

The rearrangement links TRBV7-6 to TRBJ1-1; D is perhaps TRBD1 (5 bases). The V gene's germline CDR1 is SGHVS and CDR2 FNYEAQ. V lost 1 base and J lost 3, with 15 bases in between. CDR3 length: 16 amino acids. The CDR3 protein is CASSLGGGGSDTEAFF. The CDR3 coding sequence is TGTGCCAGCAGCTTAGGAGGCGGGGGTTCAGACACTGAAGCTTTCTTT.

This chain joins TRBV7-2 and TRBJ1-2; the D is unclear. This CDR3 region has 15 residues. Germline lookup yields CDR1 SGHTA and CDR2 FQGNSA. Deletions cut 3 bases from V and 1 base from J, with 12 bases between. CDR3: CASSFSPGGNYGYTF. In DNA, the CDR3 is TGTGCCAGCAGCTTTAGCCCCGGCGGTAACTATGGCTACACCTTC.

This clone has a handful of counts. This sequence joins TRBV18 and TRBJ1-3; D unclear. Looked up from germline, CDR1 is KGHSH and CDR2 is LQKENI. V was trimmed by 4 bases and J by 0 bases, leaving 10 bases between them. The CDR3 is made up of 15 amino acids. CDR3 DNA: TGTGCCAGCTCACTTCGACCGGGCTCTGGAAACACCATATATTTT. This encodes CASSLRPGSGNTIYF.

There are a few counts of this clone. The chain combines TRBV19 with TRBJ2-7; TRBD1 agrees at 8 bases. This CDR3 contains 14 residues. Trimming cost V 7 bases and J 1 base; bases outside gene matches: 6. Germline V lookup: CDR1 LNHDA, CDR2 SQIVND (reference sequence). CDR3 nucleotides: TGTGCCAGTAAAAAGGACAGGGAGTCCTACGAGCAGTACTTC. This codes for CASKKDRESYEQYF.

The V gene is TRBV10-1, the J gene TRBJ2-1; D is unresolved. Trimming cost V 4 bases and J 6 bases, with 19 bases left between them. This CDR3 is 16 amino acids long. Germline assignment: CDR1 WNHNN and CDR2 SYGVQD (reference sequence). The CDR3 sequence is CASSATERILGNEQFF. The CDR3 DNA follows: TGCGCCAGCAGTGCCACGGAAAGGATTCTCGGCAATGAGCAGTTCTTC.

V is TRBV21-1 and J is TRBJ2-7; the D segment call TRBD2 is taken from the table without a DNA check. TRBV21-1 is given as a pseudogene. The CDR3 is 17 amino acids. DNA of the CDR3: TGTGCCAGCAGCAAACGCAGGGGACTAAACTCTCCCCGCGAGCAGTACTTC. This sequence encodes CASSKRRGLNSPREQYF.

The chain recombines TRBV7-9 with TRBJ2-3, with D perhaps TRBD2 (6 bases). This CDR3 region has 14 residues. Trimming pared 1 base from V and 6 bases from J, leaving 11 bases between. The germline gives CDR1 SEHNR, CDR2 FQNEAQ (reference sequence). The CDR3 loop reads CASSLVGAGDTQYF. The DNA for the CDR3 is TGTGCCAGCAGCTTAGTGGGTGCGGGGGATACGCAGTATTTT.

As concerns this clone: The junction departs from germline at one end; a sequencing error may be responsible. The V gene is TRBV29-1, the J gene TRBJ1-1, with 8 nucleotides matching TRBD1. CDR1 is SQVTM and CDR2 is ANQGSEA in the germline V gene. The CDR3 consists of 15 residues. This CDR3 reads CSVSGGWGKNAEAFF. DNA for the CDR3: TGCAGCGTCTCAGGGGGCTGGGGTAAGAACGCTGAAGCTTTCTTT.

The V call is TRBV2, the J call TRBJ1-6; tentatively, D is TRBD1 (6 bases). This CDR3 has 13 amino acids. The ends were cut back, 9 bases at V and 6 bases at J, with 12 bases in the middle. Germline V gene sequence: CDR1 SNHLY, CDR2 FYNNEI. The CDR3 nucleotides are TGTGCCAGAAGGGGGAGTATTAATTCACCCCTCCACTTT. Its protein product is CARRGSINSPLHF.

This clone occurred a few times. The J gene is TRBJ1-2, the V gene TRBV5-1; D call uncertain. V was clipped by 2 bases and J by 8 bases, with 7 bases between them. CDR3 length equals 11 residues. From germline, CDR1 is SGHRS and CDR2 YFSETQ. The CDR3 reads CASSFSGGYTF. The CDR3 region has the DNA TGCGCCAGCAGCTTTTCGGGAGGCTACACCTTC.

This sequence joins TRBV7-9 and TRBJ2-4; either TRBD1 or TRBD2 may fit D (5 bases each). CDR1 and CDR2 (germline): SEHNR, FQNEAQ (reference sequence). The CDR3 totals 14 residues. V was shortened by 1 base and J by 8 bases, with 12 bases between the two germline ends. CDR3 DNA sequence: TGTGCCAGCAGCTTAGAGTCGGGGCGGGACATTCAGTACTTC. Protein product: CASSLESGRDIQYF.

The V call is TRBV7-9, the J call TRBJ2-3; 10 bases are a match to TRBD2. Per the germline V gene, CDR1 is SEHNR and CDR2 is FQNEAQ (reference sequence). The CDR3 totals 18 residues. V dropped 1 base and J dropped 4; count of bases not matched to a gene: 11. The CDR3 reads CASSLDWLAGVRADTQYF. The CDR3 DNA reads TGTGCCAGCAGCTTAGATTGGCTAGCGGGAGTCAGGGCAGATACGCAGTATTTT.

This rearrangement joins TRBV29-1 to TRBJ2-7, with TRBD2 matching 9 bases. CDR1 SQVTM and CDR2 ANQGSEA come from the germline V gene. Trimming removed 7 bases from V and 1 base from J; junction bases left unmatched: 8. CDR3 length: 14 residues. DNA for the CDR3: TGCAGCGCAAGAAGCGGGGGGATTTCCTACGAGCAGTACTTC. The encoded protein is CSARSGGISYEQYF.

In its sample, this clone ranks as medium-sized. CDR3 amino acids: CASSLLTSGGLSSYEQYF. The CDR3, as DNA: TGCGCCAGCAGCTTGTTGACTAGCGGGGGACTTAGCTCCTACGAGCAGTACTTC. The chain carries TRBV5-1 and TRBJ2-7; 12 bases are shared with TRBD2. Trimming removed 1 base from V and 0 bases from J; junction bases left unmatched: 8. This CDR3 is built from 18 residues. Germline V gene sequence: CDR1 SGHRS, CDR2 YFSETQ.